The present TCR beta chain was sequenced within a study of response to subunit inactivated influenza vaccine. Study results and limitations: Authors suggested each seasonal influenza vaccination recruits few new T cells.

This CDR3 region has 15 residues. The V gene's germline CDR1 is SGDLS and CDR2 YYNGEE. Trimming pared 0 bases from V and 0 bases from J, leaving 8 bases between. As regards this clonotype: Antigen unknown.

TCRdb called the RT-PCR reads again in MiXCR, with one record for every CDR3 protein. The table has 300,000 to 350,000 distinct CDR3 sequences, 20% to 25% seen once. The genes are TRBV9 and TRBJ2-3, with D possibly called TRBD1 or TRBD2 (6 bases each). This receptor was taken from a man between 45 and 75 years old who received an inactivated influenza vaccine. The sample in question was PBMCs from blood, obtained about 19 months after vaccination. The CDR3: CASSVGGGSTDTQYF. In DNA, the CDR3 is TGTGCCAGCAGCGTAGGAGGGGGGAGCACAGATACGCAGTATTTT.